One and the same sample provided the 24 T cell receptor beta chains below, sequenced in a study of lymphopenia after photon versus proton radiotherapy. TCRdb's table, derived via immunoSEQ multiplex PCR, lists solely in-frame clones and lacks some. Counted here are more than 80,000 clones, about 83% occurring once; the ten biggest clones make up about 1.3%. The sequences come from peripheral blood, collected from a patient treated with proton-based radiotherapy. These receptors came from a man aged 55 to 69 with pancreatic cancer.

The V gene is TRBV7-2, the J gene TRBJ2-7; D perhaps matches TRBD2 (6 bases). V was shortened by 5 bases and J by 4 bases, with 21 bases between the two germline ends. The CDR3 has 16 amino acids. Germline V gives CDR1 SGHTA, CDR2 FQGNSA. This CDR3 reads CASSRGGDPRRYEQYF. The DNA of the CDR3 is TGTGCCAGCAGCCGGGGCGGGGACCCCCGGCGGTACGAGCAGTACTTC.

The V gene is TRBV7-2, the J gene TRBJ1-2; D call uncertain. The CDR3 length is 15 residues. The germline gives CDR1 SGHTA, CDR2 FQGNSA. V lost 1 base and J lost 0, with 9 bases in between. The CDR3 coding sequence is TGTGCCAGCAGCTTAGAGCGGAGAGCTAACTATGGCTACACCTTC. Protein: CASSLERRANYGYTF.

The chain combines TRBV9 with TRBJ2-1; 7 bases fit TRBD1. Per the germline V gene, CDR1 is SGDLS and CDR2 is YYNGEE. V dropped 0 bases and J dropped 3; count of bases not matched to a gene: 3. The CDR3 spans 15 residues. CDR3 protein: CASSVGTGNYNEQFF. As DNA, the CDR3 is TGTGCCAGCAGCGTAGGGACAGGTAACTACAATGAGCAGTTCTTC.

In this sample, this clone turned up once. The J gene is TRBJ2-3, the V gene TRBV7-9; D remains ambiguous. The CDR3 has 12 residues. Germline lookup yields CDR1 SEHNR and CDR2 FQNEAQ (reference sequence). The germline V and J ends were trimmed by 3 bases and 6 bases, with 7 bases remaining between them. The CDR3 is CASSFTDDTQYF. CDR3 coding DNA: TGTGCCAGCAGCTTCACTGACGATACGCAGTATTTT. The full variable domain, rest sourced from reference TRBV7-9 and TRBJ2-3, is DTGVSQNPRHKITKRGQNVTFRCDPISEHNRLYWYRQTLGQGPEFLTYFQNEAQLEKSRLLSDRFSAERPKGSFSTLEIQRTEQGDSAMYLCASSFTDDTQYFGPGTRLTVL.

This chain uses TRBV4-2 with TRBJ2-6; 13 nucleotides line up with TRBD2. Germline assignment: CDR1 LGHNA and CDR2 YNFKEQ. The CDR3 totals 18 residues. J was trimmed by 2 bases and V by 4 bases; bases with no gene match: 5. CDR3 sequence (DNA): TGTGCCAGCAGCCGCCGACTAGCGGGGGGAACTGGGGCCAACGTCCTGACTTTC. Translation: CASSRRLAGGTGANVLTF.

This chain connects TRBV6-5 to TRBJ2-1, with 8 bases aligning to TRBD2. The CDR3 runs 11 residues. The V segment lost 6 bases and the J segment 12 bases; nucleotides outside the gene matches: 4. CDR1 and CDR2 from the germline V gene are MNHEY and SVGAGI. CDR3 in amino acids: CASSTAGGQFF. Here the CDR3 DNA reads TGTGCCAGCAGCACCGCGGGGGGGCAGTTCTTC.

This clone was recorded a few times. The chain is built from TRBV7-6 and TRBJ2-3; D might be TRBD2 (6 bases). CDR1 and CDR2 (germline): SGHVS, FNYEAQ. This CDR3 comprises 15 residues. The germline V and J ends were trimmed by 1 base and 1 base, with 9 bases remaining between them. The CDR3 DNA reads TGTGCCAGCAGCTTAGAGGCTAGCGGCACAGATACGCAGTATTTT. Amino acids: CASSLEASGTDTQYF.

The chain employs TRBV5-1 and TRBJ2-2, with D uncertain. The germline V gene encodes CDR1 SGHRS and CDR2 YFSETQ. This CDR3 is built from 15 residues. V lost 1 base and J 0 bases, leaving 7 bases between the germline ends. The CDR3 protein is CASSLSATNTGELFF. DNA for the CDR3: TGCGCCAGCAGCTTGTCAGCGACGAACACCGGGGAGCTGTTTTTT.

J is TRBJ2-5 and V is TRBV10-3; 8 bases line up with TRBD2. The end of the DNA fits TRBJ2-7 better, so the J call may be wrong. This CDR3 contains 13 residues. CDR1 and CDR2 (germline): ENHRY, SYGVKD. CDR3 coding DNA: TGTGCCATCAGTGAGGGACTAGCTGGCGAGCAGTACTTC. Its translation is CAISEGLAGEQYF.

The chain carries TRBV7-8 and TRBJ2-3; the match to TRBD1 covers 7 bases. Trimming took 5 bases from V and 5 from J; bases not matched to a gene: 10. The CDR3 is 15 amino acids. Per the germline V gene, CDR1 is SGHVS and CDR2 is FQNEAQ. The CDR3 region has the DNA TGTGCCAGCAGCCACGACAGGGTCTTGGTAGATACGCAGTATTTT. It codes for CASSHDRVLVDTQYF. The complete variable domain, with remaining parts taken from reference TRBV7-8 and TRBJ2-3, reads GAGVSQSPRYKVAKRGQDVALRCDPISGHVSLFWYQQALGQGPEFLTYFQNEAQLDKSGLPSDRFFAERPEGSVSTLKIQRTQQEDSAVYLCASSHDRVLVDTQYFGPGTRLTVL.

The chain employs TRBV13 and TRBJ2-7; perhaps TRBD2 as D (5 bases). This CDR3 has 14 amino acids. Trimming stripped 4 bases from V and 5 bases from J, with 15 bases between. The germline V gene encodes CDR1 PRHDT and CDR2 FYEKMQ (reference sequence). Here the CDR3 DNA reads TGTGCCAGCAGCTCTCTAGCCTGGAGCAACGAGCAGTACTTC. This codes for CASSSLAWSNEQYF.

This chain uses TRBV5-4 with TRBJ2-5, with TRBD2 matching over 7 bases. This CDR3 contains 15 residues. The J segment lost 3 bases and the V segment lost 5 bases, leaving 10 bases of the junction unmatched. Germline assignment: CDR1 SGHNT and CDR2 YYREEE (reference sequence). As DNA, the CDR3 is TGTGCCAGCAGTCCCGACACGGGGAGGGAAGAGACCCAGTACTTC. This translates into CASSPDTGREETQYF. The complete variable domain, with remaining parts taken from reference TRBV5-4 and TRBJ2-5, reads ETGVTQSPTHLIKTRGQQVTLRCSSQSGHNTVSWYQQALGQGPQFIFQYYREEENGRGNFPPRFSGLQFPNYSSELNVNALELDDSALYLCASSPDTGREETQYFGPGTRLLVL.

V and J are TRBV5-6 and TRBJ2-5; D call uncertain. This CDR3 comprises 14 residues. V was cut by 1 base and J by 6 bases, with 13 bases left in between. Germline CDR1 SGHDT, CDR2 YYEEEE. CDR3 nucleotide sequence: TGTGCCAGCAGCTTGTCCGCAGGTAGGAAGACCCAGTACTTC. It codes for CASSLSAGRKTQYF.

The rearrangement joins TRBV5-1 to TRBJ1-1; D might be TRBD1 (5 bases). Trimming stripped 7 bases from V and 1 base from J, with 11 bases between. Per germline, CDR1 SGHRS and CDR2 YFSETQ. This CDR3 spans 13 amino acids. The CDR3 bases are TGCGCCAGCGTCGGCGGACAGAACACTGAAGCTTTCTTT. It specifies CASVGGQNTEAFF.

CDR3 bases: TGTGCCAGTACACGGACAACCTCAAACACCGGGGAGCTGTTTTTT. Residues: CASTRTTSNTGELFF. The rearrangement joins TRBV2 to TRBJ2-2; D perhaps matches TRBD1 (5 bases). This CDR3 is built from 15 residues. V was pared by 9 bases and J by 2 bases, with 16 bases between. The germline CDR1 and CDR2 sequences are SNHLY and FYNNEI.

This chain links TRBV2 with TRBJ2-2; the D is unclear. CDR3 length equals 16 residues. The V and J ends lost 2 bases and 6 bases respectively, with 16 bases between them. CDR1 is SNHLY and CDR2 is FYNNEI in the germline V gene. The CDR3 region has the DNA TGTGCCAGCAGTGAAAAGGGTAGAAAGGGTCCCGGGGAGCTGTTTTTT. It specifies CASSEKGRKGPGELFF.

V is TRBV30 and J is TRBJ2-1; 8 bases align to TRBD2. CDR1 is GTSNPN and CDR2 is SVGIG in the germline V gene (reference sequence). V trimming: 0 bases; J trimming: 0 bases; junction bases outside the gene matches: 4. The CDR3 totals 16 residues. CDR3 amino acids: CAWSVVAGRSYNEQFF. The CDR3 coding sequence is TGTGCCTGGAGTGTAGTAGCGGGACGCTCCTACAATGAGCAGTTCTTC.

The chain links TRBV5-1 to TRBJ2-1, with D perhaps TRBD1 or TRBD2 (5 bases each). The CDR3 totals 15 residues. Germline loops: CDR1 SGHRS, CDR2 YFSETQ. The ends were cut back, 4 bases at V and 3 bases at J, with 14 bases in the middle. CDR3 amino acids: CASSQAATDYNEQFF. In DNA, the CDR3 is TGCGCCAGCAGCCAAGCGGCGACAGACTACAATGAGCAGTTCTTC.

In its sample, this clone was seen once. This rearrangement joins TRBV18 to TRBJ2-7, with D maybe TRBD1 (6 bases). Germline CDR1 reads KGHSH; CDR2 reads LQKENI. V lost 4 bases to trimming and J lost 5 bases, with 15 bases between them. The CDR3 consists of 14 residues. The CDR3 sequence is CASSQGTGLHEQYF. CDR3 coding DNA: TGTGCCAGCTCACAAGGAACAGGGCTCCACGAGCAGTACTTC.

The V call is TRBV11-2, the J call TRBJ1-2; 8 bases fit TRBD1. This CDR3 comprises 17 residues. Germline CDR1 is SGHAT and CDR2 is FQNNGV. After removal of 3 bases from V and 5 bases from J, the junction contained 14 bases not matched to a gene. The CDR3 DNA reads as TGTGCCAGCAGCTTCATAGACAGGGGACGGGCTCAGTATGGCTACACCTTC. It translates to CASSFIDRGRAQYGYTF.

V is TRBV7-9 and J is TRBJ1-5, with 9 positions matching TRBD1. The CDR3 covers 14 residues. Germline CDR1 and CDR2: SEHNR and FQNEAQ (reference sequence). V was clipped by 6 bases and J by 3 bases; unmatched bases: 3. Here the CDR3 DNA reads TGTGCCAGCAGGGGGACAGGGCTCAATCAGCCCCAGCATTTT. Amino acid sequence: CASRGTGLNQPQHF.

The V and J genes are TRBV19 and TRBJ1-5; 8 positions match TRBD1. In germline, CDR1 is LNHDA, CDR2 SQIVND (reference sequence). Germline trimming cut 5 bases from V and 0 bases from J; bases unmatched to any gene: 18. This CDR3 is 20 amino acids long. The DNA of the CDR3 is TGTGCCAGTAGTGTCACCGGGACAGGAGCCTCCTCGTTTAGCAATCAGCCCCAGCATTTT. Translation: CASSVTGTGASSFSNQPQHF. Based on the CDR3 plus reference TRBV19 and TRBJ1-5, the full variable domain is DGGITQSPKYLFRKEGQNVTLSCEQNLNHDAMYWYRQDPGQGLRLIYYSQIVNDFQKGDIAEGYSVSREKKESFPLTVTSAQKNPTAFYLCASSVTGTGASSFSNQPQHFGDGTRLSIL.

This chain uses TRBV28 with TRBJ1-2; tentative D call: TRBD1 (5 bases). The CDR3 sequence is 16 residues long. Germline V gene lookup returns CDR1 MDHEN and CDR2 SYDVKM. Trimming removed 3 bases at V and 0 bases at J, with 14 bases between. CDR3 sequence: CASSLRQGLANYGYTF. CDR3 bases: TGTGCCAGCAGTTTGCGTCAGGGCTTAGCTAACTATGGCTACACCTTC.

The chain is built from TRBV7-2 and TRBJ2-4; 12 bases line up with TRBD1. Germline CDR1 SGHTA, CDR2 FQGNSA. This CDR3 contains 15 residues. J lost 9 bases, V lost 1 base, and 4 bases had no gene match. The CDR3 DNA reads TGTGCCAGCAGCTTAGAGGGACAGGGGGCAACCATTCAGTACTTC. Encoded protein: CASSLEGQGATIQYF.